The rows below give T cell receptor beta chains drawn from one sample of a study of OX40 agonist ivuxolimab in advanced cancers. Libraries were prepared by immunoSEQ multiplex PCR; TCRdb keeps only in-frame clonotypes and omits some of them. The sample consists of about 68,000 clones, roughly 80% of them appearing once. The sequencing used CD4+ or CD8+ T cells sorted from blood, collected in a trial of the OX40 agonist ivuxolimab. Receptors originate from an adult with an advanced solid tumor such as melanoma, head and neck, liver or kidney cancer. The CDR3 runs from the conserved cysteine through the conserved F or W. The D gene is left open where the match is weak. Part of the rows lack a size; the others show once, few, many or a class for expanded clones.

j_call,v_call,clone_size,d_call,cdr3_nt,cdr3_aa
TRBJ2-3,TRBV27,.,TRBD2,TGTGCCAGCAGCCCGGGACTAGCGGGGACCTATTACACAGATACGCAGTATTTT,CASSPGLAGTYYTDTQYF
TRBJ1-1,TRBV16,few,.,TGTGCCAGCAGTTACAGTGCGAACACTGAAGCTTTCTTT,CASSYSANTEAFF
TRBJ2-7,TRBV5-1,.,TRBD2,TGCGCCAGCAGCCTCGGGGTAGCGGGAGTGGTCTACGAGCAGTACTTC,CASSLGVAGVVYEQYF
TRBJ2-2,TRBV25-1,.,TRBD1,TGTGCCAGCAGTGAAGGGACAGGGCCGTTAAGGGAGCTGTTTTTT,CASSEGTGPLRELFF
TRBJ1-1,TRBV6-6,.,.,TGTGCCAGCAGTTACATGGCAGCAAACACTGAAGCTTTCTTT,CASSYMAANTEAFF
TRBJ1-3,TRBV10-3,once,TRBD1,TGTGCCATCAGTGAGACCCCTACAGGGGGTACTGGAAACACCATATATTTT,CAISETPTGGTGNTIYF
TRBJ2-1,TRBV6-5,.,.,TGTGCCAGCAGTTACGGGTCGGGGACATACAATGAGCAGTTCTTC,CASSYGSGTYNEQFF
TRBJ1-1,TRBV19,.,.,TGTGCCAGTAACCAAGGGCAGGGGAACACTGAAGCTTTCTTT,CASNQGQGNTEAFF
TRBJ2-1,TRBV19,.,.,TGTGCCAGTAGTACCGCCCGGTATAATGAGCAGTTCTTC,CASSTARYNEQFF
TRBJ2-5,TRBV6-6,.,TRBD2,TGTGCCAGCAGCGTGACTAGCGGAAAAGAGACCCAGTACTTC,CASSVTSGKETQYF
TRBJ2-7,TRBV6-6,.,TRBD1,TGTGCCAGCAGTGGCCAGGACAGGGTAAAAGTATACGAGCAGTACTTC,CASSGQDRVKVYEQYF
TRBJ1-2,TRBV29-1,few,.,TGCAGCGTCACGGTGGGTTCGTTAGGCTACACCTTC,CSVTVGSLGYTF
TRBJ1-2,TRBV27,.,.,TGTGCCAGCAGTATCGGGGGGCCCTATGGCTACACCTTC,CASSIGGPYGYTF
TRBJ1-1,TRBV19,few,TRBD1,TGTGCCAGTAGCAACAGGGGGCGCGCAATGGGCACTGAAGCTTTCTTT,CASSNRGRAMGTEAFF
TRBJ2-7,TRBV18,.,TRBD1,TGTGCCAGCTCACCGGACAGGAGCTCCTACGAGCAGTACTTC,CASSPDRSSYEQYF
TRBJ1-5,TRBV28,.,.,TGTGCCAGCAGTCAAGGGGGGGAAGGCCAGCCCCAGCATTTT,CASSQGGEGQPQHF
TRBJ1-3,TRBV18,.,.,TGTGCCAGCTCAAGTGCGGGGAGCTCTGGAAACACCATATATTTT,CASSSAGSSGNTIYF
TRBJ1-2,TRBV10-3,.,.,TGTGCCATCAGTGGCGAACCTGTAGACTATGGCTACACCTTC,CAISGEPVDYGYTF
TRBJ1-2,TRBV6-5,.,TRBD1,TGTGCCAGCAGTTACCTCAAAAGGGGGCTGCAAGGCTACACCTTC,CASSYLKRGLQGYTF
TRBJ2-7,TRBV18,.,TRBD2,TGTGCCAGCTCACCGAAGCGGGGAAGCTCCTACGAGCAGTACTTC,CASSPKRGSSYEQYF